These T cell receptor beta chains were read from a single sample in a study of blood T cell repertoires in COVID-19. Only in-frame clones appear in the TCRdb table, and some are missing; sequencing was by immunoSEQ multiplex PCR. The profile covers under 550,000 clones, with 80% to 90% appearing a single time and roughly 0.84% taken by the ten largest. The sample taken for sequencing was peripheral blood. The receptor set was obtained from a young man with COVID-19, enrolled during active disease. The CDR3 runs from the conserved cysteine through the conserved F or W. Part of the rows lack a size; the others show once, few, many or a class for expanded clones.

size	V	J	CDR3
NA	TRBV7-9	TRBJ2-7	CASSSARDKSYEQYF
NA	TRBV27	TRBJ1-2	CASSPQGNYGYTF
NA	TRBV10-1	TRBJ2-5	CASSDSSAEETQYF
NA	TRBV2	TRBJ2-3	CASSERDTQYF
NA	TRBV5-1	TRBJ1-1	CASSVGGGNTEAFF
NA	TRBV19	TRBJ2-2	CASSFLAGESGELFF
NA	TRBV18	TRBJ2-7	CASSPGLAGHEQYF
NA	TRBV5-4	TRBJ2-1	CASSLPTPPYNEQFF
NA	TRBV18	TRBJ1-1	CASSPGGQREAFF
NA	TRBV5-1	TRBJ2-5	CASSPWTGGRGETQYF
NA	TRBV5-1	TRBJ2-7	CASTRLAGDSYEQYF
NA	TRBV5-1	TRBJ2-7	CASSNGAGYEQYF
NA	TRBV10-2	TRBJ2-1	CASRPGQETYNEQFF
NA	TRBV6-5	TRBJ1-5	CATTRDSSNQPQHF
NA	TRBV6-5	TRBJ2-7	CASSPSGGEQYF
NA	TRBV27	TRBJ1-1	CASRLQGARTEAFF
NA	TRBV6-1	TRBJ2-2	CASSETSGSGTGELFF
NA	TRBV28	TRBJ2-7	CASSPRLGAYEQYF
NA	TRBV25-1	TRBJ1-3	CASSNRDSGNTIYF
NA	TRBV24-1	TRBJ2-7	CATSDPGQGIGEQYF
NA	TRBV4-2	TRBJ2-5	CASSLRLAGLETQYF
NA	TRBV2	TRBJ2-7	CASTTGTRGEQYF
once	TRBV5-4	TRBJ2-2	CASSSELASTGELFF
NA	TRBV7-9	TRBJ2-5	CASRGLAGFQETQYF
NA	TRBV7-9	TRBJ1-3	CASSLAYQPSGNTIYF
NA	TRBV24-1	TRBJ2-3	CATSDWGGSTDTQYF
few	TRBV3-1/TRBV3-2	TRBJ1-2	CASTPRGSHGYTF
NA	TRBV29-1	TRBJ2-4	CSVGPREDIQYF
NA	TRBV27	TRBJ2-7	CASSVRGGEQYF
NA	TRBV6-6	TRBJ2-2	CASSSKGDTGELFF
NA	TRBV11-2	TRBJ2-7	CASSFAQGGSEQYF
NA	TRBV12-5	TRBJ2-1	CASGLGSGNEQFF
NA	TRBV27	TRBJ2-3	CASKVSGGGLHTQYF
NA	TRBV11-3	TRBJ2-1	CASSLDRTKEQFF
NA	TRBV20-1	TRBJ2-3	CSASWARYTDTQYF
NA	TRBV5-8	TRBJ1-5	CASSGSGKGNQPQHF
once	TRBV27	TRBJ2-7	CASSLEGQGAVRPYEQYF
NA	TRBV19	TRBJ1-2	CASRMTANYGYTF
NA	TRBV14	TRBJ2-5	CASSQGALGTLQETQYF
NA	TRBV10-3	TRBJ1-5	CAIKTNGPDQPQHF
NA	TRBV21-1	TRBJ2-1	CASTATLTGLAPPKSSYNEQFF
NA	TRBV5-5	TRBJ2-5	CASSQTSLQETQYF
NA	TRBV10-3	TRBJ1-2	CAISRDTEFYGYTF
NA	TRBV5-6	TRBJ1-5	CASSLTGTGGYSNQPQHF
few	TRBV18	TRBJ2-7	CASSPAGQGQYF
NA	TRBV29-1	TRBJ2-5	CSVTWRGTRYQETQYF
NA	TRBV4-1	TRBJ1-1	CASSQPGQRRTEAFF